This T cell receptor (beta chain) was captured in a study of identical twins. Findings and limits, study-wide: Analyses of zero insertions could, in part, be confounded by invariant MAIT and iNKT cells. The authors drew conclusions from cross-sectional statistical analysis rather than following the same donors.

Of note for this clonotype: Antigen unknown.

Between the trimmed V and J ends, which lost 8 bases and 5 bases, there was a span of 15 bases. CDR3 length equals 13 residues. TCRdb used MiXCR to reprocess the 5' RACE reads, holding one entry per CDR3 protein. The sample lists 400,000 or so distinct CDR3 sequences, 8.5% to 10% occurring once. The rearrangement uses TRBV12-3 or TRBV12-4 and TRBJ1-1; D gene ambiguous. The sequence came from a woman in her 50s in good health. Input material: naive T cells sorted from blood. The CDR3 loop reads CASRMASSTEAFF. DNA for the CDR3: TGTGCCAGCCGGATGGCTTCGTCGACTGAAGCTTTCTTT.